This TCR beta chain was captured in a study of CD8+ T cells in alopecia areata. Study overall: Administration of oral tofacitinib to treated patients was at 5 to 10 mg twice daily.

Study-wide results and limits: Greater clonality was observed in lesional scalp samples, especially alopecia totalis/universalis, versus normal scalp.

V was pared by 6 bases and J by 6 bases, with 12 bases between. This CDR3 is 14 amino acids long. Germline assignment: CDR1 SNHLY and CDR2 FYNNEI. About this clone itself: What it recognizes is unknown.

Investigators isolated RNA and reverse transcribed it into cDNA to act as the sequencing template. Clones were read by immunoSEQ multiplex PCR, and TCRdb kept only the in-frame ones, dropping some. The table has some 150,000 clones, around three fifths seen once. The rearrangement joins TRBV2 to TRBJ1-6; D remains ambiguous. Sample: CD4+ T cells sorted from blood, taken at week 0. This TCR came from a human donor with alopecia areata. The DNA of the CDR3 is TGTGCCAGCAGGTTAGGACGGCCTAATTCACCCCTCCACTTT. This sequence encodes CASRLGRPNSPLHF.